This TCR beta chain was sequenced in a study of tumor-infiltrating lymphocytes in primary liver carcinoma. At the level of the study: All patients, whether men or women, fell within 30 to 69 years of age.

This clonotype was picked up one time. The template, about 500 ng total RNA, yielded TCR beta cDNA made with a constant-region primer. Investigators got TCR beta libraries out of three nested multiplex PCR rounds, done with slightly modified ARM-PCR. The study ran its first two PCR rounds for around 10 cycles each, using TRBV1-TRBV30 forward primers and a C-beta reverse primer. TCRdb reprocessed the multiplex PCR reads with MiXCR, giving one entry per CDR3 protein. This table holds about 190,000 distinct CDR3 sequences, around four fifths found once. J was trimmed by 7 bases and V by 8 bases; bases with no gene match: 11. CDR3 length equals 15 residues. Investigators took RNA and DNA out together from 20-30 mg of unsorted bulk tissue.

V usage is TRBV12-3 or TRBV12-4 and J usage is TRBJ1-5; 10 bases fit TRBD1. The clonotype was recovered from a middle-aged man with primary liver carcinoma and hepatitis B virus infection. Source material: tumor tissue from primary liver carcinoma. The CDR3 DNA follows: TGTGCCAGCGGTTCTGACAGGGGGCGAGAACAGCCCCAGCATTTT. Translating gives CASGSDRGREQPQHF.